The sample holds many counts of the clone carrying this T cell receptor (beta chain). Time point given: after trial treatment. The treatment denotes: LDRT plus nivolumab, ipilimumab, low-dose cyclophosphamide and aspirin (RACIN trial). The sample belongs to a study of low-dose radiotherapy and immunotherapy resistance in tumors. On the study more broadly: The schedule for Cohort 2 used 1 Gy per fraction every two weeks, which added up to 13 Gy over 26 weeks. Oral aspirin at 300 mg was taken daily by patients for four cycles, beginning on cycle 1 day 1.

cDNA synthesis used a TRAV/TRBV-specific primer set for both chains. For amplifying TCRs, the PCR ran for around 20 cycles with Phusion, which was used together with a constant-region primer and the adapter on the V primers. TCRdb recomputed calls from the reads with MiXCR, one row per CDR3 protein. The table lists approximately 100,000 distinct CDR3 sequences, around 20% of them singletons. V lost 4 bases and J lost 11, with 14 bases in between. The CDR3 contains 12 residues. CDR1 is MNHEY, CDR2 SVGEGT, per germline. Sequenced material: PBMCs, taken after low-dose radiotherapy plus immunotherapy. The J gene is TRBJ1-1, the V gene TRBV6-2 or TRBV6-3; possibly TRBD1 for D (6 bases). The sequence was collected from a male donor with prostate cancer. The CDR3 protein is CASSWGAGNAFF. The DNA of the CDR3 is TGTGCCAGCAGTTGGGGGGCCGGGAACGCTTTCTTT.